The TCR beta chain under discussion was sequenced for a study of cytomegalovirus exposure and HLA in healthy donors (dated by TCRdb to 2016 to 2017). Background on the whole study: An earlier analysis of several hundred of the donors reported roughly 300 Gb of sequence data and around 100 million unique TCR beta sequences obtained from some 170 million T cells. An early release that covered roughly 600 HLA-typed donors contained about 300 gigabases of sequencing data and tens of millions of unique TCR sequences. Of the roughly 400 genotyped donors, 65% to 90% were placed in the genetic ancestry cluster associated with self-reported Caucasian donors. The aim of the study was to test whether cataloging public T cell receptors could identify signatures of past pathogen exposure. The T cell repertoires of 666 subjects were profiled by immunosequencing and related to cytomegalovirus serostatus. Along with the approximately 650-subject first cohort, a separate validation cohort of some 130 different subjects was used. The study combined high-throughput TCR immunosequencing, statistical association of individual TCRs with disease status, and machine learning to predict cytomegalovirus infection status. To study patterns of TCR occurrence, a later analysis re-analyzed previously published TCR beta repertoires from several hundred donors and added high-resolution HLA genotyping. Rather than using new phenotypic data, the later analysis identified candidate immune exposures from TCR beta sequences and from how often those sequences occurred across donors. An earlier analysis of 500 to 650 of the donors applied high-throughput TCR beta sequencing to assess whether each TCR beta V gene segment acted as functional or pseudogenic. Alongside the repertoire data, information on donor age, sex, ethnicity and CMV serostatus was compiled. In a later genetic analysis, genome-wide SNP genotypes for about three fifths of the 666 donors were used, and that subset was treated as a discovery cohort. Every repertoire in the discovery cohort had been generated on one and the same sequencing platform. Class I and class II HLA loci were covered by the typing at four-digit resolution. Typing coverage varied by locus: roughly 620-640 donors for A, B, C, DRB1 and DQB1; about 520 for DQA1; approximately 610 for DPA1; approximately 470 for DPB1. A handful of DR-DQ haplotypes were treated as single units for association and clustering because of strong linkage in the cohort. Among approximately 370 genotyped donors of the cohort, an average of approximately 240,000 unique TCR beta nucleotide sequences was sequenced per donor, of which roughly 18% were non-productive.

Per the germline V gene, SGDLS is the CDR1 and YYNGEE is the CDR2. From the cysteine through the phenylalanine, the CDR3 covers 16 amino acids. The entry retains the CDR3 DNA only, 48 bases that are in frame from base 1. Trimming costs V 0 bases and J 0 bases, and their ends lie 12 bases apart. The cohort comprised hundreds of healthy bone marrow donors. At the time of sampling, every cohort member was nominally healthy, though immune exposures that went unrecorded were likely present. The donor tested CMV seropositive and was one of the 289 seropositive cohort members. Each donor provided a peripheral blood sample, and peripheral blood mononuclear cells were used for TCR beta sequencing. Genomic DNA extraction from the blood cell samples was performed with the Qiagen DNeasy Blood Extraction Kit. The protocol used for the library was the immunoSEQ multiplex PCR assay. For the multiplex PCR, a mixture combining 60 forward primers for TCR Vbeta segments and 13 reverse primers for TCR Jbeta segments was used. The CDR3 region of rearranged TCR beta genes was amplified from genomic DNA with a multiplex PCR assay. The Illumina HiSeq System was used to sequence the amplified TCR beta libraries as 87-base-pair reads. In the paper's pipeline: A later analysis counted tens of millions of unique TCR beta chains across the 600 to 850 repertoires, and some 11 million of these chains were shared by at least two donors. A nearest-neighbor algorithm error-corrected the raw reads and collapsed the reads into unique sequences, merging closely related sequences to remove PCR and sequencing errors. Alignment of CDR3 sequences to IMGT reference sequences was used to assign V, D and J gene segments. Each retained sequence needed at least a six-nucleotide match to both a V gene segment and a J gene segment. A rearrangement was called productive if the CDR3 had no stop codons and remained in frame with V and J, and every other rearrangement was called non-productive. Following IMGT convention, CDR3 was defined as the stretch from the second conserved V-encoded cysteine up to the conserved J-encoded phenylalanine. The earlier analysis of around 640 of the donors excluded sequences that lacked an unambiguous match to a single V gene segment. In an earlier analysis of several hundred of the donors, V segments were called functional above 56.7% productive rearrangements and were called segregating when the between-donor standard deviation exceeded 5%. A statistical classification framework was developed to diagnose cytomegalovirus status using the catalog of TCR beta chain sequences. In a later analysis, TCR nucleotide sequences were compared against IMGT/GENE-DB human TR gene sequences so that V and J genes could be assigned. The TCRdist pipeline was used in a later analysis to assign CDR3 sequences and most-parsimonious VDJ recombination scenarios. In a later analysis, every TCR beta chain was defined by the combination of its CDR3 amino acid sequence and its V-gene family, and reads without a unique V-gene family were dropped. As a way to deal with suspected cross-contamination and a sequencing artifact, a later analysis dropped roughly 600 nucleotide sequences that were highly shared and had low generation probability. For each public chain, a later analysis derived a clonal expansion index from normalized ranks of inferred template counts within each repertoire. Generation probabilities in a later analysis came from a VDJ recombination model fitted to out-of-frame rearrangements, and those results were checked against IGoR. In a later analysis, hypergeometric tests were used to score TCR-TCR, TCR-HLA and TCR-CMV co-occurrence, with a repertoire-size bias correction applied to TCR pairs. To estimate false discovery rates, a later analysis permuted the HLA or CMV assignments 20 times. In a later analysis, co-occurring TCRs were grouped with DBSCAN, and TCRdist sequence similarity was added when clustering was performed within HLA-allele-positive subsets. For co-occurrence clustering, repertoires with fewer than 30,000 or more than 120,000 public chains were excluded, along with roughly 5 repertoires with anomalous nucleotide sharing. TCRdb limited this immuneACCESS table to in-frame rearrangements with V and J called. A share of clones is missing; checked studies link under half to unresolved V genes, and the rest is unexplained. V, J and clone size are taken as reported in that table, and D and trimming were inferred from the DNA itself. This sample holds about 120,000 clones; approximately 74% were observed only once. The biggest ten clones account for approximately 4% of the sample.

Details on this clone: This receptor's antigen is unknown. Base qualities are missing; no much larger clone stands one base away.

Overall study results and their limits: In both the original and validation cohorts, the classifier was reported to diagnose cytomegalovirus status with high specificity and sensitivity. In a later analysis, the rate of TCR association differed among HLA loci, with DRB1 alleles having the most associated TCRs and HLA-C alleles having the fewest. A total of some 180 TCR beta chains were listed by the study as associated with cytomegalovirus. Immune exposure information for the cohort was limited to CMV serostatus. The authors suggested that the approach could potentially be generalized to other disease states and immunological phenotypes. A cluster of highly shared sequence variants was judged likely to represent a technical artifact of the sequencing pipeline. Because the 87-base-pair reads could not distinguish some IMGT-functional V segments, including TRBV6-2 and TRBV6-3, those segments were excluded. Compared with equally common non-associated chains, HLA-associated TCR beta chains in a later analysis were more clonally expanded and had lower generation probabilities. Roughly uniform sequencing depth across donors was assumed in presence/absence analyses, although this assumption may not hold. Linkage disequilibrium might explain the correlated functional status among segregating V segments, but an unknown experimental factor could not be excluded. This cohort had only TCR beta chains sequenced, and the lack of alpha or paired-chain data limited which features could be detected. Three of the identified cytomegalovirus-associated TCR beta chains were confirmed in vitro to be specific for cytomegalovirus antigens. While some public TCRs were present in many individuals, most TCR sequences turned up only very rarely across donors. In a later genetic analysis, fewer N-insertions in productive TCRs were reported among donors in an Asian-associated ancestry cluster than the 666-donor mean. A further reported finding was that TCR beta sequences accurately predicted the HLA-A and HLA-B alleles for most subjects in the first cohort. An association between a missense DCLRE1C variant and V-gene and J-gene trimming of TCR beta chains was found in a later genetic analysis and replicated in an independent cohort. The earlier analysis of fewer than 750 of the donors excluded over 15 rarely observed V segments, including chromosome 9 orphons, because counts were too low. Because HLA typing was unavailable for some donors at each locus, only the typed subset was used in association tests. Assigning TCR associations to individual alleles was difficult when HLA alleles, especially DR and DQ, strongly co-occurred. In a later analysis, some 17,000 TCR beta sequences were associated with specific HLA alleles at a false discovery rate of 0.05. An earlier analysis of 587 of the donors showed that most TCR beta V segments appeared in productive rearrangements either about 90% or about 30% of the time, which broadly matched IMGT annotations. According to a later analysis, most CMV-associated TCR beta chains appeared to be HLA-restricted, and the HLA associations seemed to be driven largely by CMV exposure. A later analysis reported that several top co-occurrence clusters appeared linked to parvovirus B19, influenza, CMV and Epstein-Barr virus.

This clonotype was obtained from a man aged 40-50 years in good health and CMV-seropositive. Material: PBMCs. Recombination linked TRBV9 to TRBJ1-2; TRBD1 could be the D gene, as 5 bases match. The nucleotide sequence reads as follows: TGTGCCAGCAGCGTAGGGCAGGGCGGAGCTAACTATGGCTACACCTTC. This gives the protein CASSVGQGGANYGYTF.